Described below is a single T cell receptor (beta chain) sequence and its context. Using immunoSEQ multiplex PCR, the repertoire was profiled, and TCRdb retains in-frame clones only, with some absent. The sample lists 60,000 to 80,000 clones, about 85% occurring once. V shed 3 bases, J shed 2 bases, and the junction held 10 bases outside the gene matches. The CDR3 extends over 17 amino acids. Per germline, CDR1 MNHEY and CDR2 SMNVEV (reference sequence). These data come from a study of T cell changes during pregnancy in multiple sclerosis. The TCR sequence derives from a female donor with multiple sclerosis, enrolled in a pregnancy study. The sequences come from peripheral blood, collected before pregnancy. V gene TRBV27 combines with J gene TRBJ2-5; 9 positions agree with TRBD2. In DNA form, the CDR3 reads TGTGCCAGCAGTTTCTTTAGGTCTAGCGGGGAACAAGAGACCCAGTACTTC. Its protein is CASSFFRSSGEQETQYF.